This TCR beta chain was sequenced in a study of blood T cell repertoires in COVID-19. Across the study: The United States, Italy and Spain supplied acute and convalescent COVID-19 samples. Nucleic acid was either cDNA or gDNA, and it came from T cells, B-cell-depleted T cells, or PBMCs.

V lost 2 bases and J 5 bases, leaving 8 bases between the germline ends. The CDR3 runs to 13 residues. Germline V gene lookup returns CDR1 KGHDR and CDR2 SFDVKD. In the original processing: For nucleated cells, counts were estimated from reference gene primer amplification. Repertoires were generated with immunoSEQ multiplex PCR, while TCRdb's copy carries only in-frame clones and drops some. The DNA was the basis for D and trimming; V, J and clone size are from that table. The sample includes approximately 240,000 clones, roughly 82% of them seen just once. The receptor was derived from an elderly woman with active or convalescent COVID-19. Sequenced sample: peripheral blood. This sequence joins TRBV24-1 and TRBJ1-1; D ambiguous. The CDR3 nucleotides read TGTGCCACCAGTGATTGGCAGGTGACTGAAGCTTTCTTT. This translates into CATSDWQVTEAFF.